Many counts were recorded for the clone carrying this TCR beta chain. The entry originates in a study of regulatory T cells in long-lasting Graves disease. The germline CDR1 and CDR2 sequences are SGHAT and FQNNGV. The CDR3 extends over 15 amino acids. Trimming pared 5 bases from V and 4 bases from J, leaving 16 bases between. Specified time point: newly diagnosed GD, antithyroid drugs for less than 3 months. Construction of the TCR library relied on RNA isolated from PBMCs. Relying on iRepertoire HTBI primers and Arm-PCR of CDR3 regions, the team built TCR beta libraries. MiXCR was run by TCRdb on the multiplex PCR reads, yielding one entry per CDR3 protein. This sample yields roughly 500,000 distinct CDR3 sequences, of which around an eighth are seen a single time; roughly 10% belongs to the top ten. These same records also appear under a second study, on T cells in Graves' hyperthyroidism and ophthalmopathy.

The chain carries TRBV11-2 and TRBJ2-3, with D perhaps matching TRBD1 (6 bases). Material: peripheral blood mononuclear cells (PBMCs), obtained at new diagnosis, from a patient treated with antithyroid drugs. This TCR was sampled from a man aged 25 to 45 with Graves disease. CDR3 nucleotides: TGTGCCAGCAGCCTCAAGTTCCCAGGGGCAGATACGCAGTATTTT. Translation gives CASSLKFPGADTQYF.